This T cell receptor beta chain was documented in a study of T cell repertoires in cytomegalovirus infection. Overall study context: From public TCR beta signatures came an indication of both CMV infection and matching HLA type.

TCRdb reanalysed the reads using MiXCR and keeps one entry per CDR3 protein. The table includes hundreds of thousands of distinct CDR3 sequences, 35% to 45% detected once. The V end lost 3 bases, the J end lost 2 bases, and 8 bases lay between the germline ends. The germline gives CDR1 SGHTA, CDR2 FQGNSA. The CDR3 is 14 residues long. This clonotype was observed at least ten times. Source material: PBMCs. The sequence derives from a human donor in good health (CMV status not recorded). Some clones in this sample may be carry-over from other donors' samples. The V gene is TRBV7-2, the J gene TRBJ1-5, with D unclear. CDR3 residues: CASSFLGGNQPQHF. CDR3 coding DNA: TGTGCCAGCAGCTTCCTTGGCGGCAATCAGCCCCAGCATTTT.